What follows is one TCR beta chain and its context. Distinct nucleotide sequences in the sample also encode this CDR3. The sample originates from a study of blood T cell repertoires in COVID-19. Assay: immunoSEQ multiplex PCR; the TCRdb copy retains only in-frame clones and omits some. Seen here are 200,000 to 250,000 clones, around 92% observed once, and the top ten hold approximately 1.2%. The receptor was isolated from a man aged 25-40 years with acute or convalescent COVID-19. Specimen: peripheral blood.

CDR3 protein: CASSLGYREGYGYTF. CDR3 coding DNA: TGTGCCAGCAGCTTGGGATACAGGGAGGGCTATGGCTACACCTTC. The chain links TRBV5-4 to TRBJ1-2; TRBD1 might be the D (6 bases). The CDR3 extends over 15 amino acids. The germline V gene encodes CDR1 SGHNT and CDR2 YYREEE (reference sequence). V gave up 0 bases and J gave up 4 bases, with 13 bases separating them.